Sequencing of this T cell receptor (beta chain) was carried out in a study of CD4+ T cells in melanoma. Repertoires were generated with immunoSEQ multiplex PCR, while TCRdb's copy carries only in-frame clones and drops some. The sample lists under 20,000 clones; 76% were seen once. The CDR3 has 13 residues. Germline V CDR1 and CDR2: SGHAT, FQNNGV. V was cut by 3 bases and J by 4 bases, with 8 bases left in between. The receptor's source is a human donor with melanoma. This chain uses TRBV11-2 with TRBJ2-3; D is unclear. Sequenced sample: cells from a culture (not recorded whether cultured in vitro). The CDR3 reads CASSFATADTQYF. The CDR3 region has the DNA TGTGCCAGCAGCTTTGCCACGGCAGATACGCAGTATTTT.